These T cell receptor beta chains were read from a single sample in a study of patients and donors after allogeneic stem cell transplantation. TCRdb fed the RT-PCR reads into MiXCR, producing one record per CDR3 protein. Of 25,000 or so distinct CDR3 sequences in the sample, 7.5% to 9% were seen once. The source material was blood, either unsorted or a sorted T cell fraction (not recorded which). These receptors all stem from a human donor who was either an allogeneic HSCT recipient or a stem cell or donor lymphocyte infusion donor (not recorded which). It is not recorded whose cells these are; they may come from a transplant donor. Each CDR3 is given with its conserved first and last residue. A D gene is named only where the DNA matches it firmly. Not all rows give a size; the values are once, few, many and, for expanded clones, a class.

d_call,j_call,v_call,cdr3_length,clone_size,cdr3_nt,cdr3_aa
NA,TRBJ1-1,TRBV28,16,many,TGTGCCAGCAGTCCCGCCGGGATGGGGCCCGTGGGGGAAGCTTTCTTT,CASSPAGMGPVGEAFF
NA,TRBJ1-6,TRBV2,16,few,TGTGCCAGCAGATCGGGGGACATACTAATCCAGTCACCCCTCCACTTT,CASRSGDILIQSPLHF
TRBD2,TRBJ2-3,TRBV7-9,17,few,TGTGCCAGCAGCCCCCCACTGAGAGCGGGATTAACCTATACGCAGTATTTT,CASSPPLRAGLTYTQYF
NA,TRBJ1-1,TRBV29-1,14,many,TGCAGCGTTGAAGGCAGCGCCCGAAACACTGAAGCTTTCTTT,CSVEGSARNTEAFF
NA,TRBJ2-6,TRBV28,17,many,TGTGCCAGCAGTTTGGCCCGGCGAACCTCTGGGGCCAACGTCCTGACTTTC,CASSLARRTSGANVLTF
TRBD1,TRBJ2-5,TRBV5-1,16,many,TGCGCCAGCAGCTTCGGTTGGACAGGGCTTAGAGAGACCCAGTACTTC,CASSFGWTGLRETQYF
NA,TRBJ2-7,TRBV5-1,14,many,TGCGCCAGCAGCCTGGTGACAACTTCCTACGAGCAGTACTTC,CASSLVTTSYEQYF
NA,TRBJ1-5,TRBV20-1,15,many,TGCAGTGCTAGCGCGAGAGGGAGTATCAATCAGCCCCAGCATTTT,CSASARGSINQPQHF
NA,TRBJ1-1,TRBV10-3,13,many,TGTGCCATCAGACCCACGTCGGACACTGAAGCTTTCTTT,CAIRPTSDTEAFF
NA,TRBJ1-2,TRBV28,13,many,TGTGCCAGCACCCTTCCAGGAAACTATGGCTACACCTTC,CASTLPGNYGYTF
TRBD2,TRBJ2-1,TRBV5-1,14,NA,TGCGCCAGCAACGCGGGAGGGGGTTACAATGAGCAGTTCTTC,CASNAGGGYNEQFF
TRBD1,TRBJ1-2,TRBV5-1,15,few,TGCGCCAGCAGCGACGGACAGGGTACCTACTATGGCTACACCTTC,CASSDGQGTYYGYTF
NA,TRBJ2-7,TRBV10-3,14,many,TGTGCCACCTACCGAGGACCCCCCACCTACGAGCAGTACTTC,CATYRGPPTYEQYF
NA,TRBJ2-3,TRBV7-2,16,many,TGTGCCAGCAGCGCGGGGACTCACCTCACCACAGATACGCAGTATTTT,CASSAGTHLTTDTQYF
TRBD2,TRBJ2-5,TRBV18,17,many,TGTGCCAGCTCGTCCCGAAATAGCGGGTTCAACCAAGAGACCCAGTACTTC,CASSSRNSGFNQETQYF
NA,TRBJ2-1,TRBV18,15,few,TGTGCCAGCTCACTGGGGGCCACCTCCTCCAATGAGCAGTTCTTC,CASSLGATSSNEQFF
NA,TRBJ1-1,TRBV12-3/TRBV12-4,14,many,TGTGCCAGCAGTTTTTCGGGACAGAACACTGAAGCTTTCTTT,CASSFSGQNTEAFF
NA,TRBJ2-4,TRBV12-3/TRBV12-4,13,many,TGTGCCAGCAGTTTCTTGGACCAAAGCATTCAGTACTTC,CASSFLDQSIQYF
NA,TRBJ1-4,TRBV27,12,NA,TGTGCCACCGTAGGGGGGGGTCAAAAACTGTTTTTT,CATVGGGQKLFF
NA,TRBJ1-2,TRBV9,13,few,TGTGCCAGCAGCCCGAGCAGTCACTATGGCTACACCTTC,CASSPSSHYGYTF
TRBD1,TRBJ1-5,TRBV29-1,12,NA,TGCAGCGCCCGAGACAGGGACCAGCCCCAGCATTTT,CSARDRDQPQHF
TRBD2,TRBJ2-5,TRBV7-9,13,NA,TGTGCCAGCAGGGGGAGGGAAGGAGAGACCCAGTACTTC,CASRGREGETQYF
NA,TRBJ2-2,TRBV5-6,13,many,TGTGCCAGCAGCTTGATGGGGGCCGGGGAGCTGTTTTTT,CASSLMGAGELFF
TRBD2,TRBJ2-5,TRBV7-9,17,few,TGTGCCAGCAGCTTAGAACTAGCGGGGGACTTCCAAGAGACCCAGTACTTC,CASSLELAGDFQETQYF
NA,TRBJ2-7,TRBV6-1,14,few,TGTGCCAGCAGGACGGGACTGGTAAATACCGAGCAGTACTTC,CASRTGLVNTEQYF
TRBD1,TRBJ1-4,TRBV2,15,many,TGTGCCAGCAGGGCCGGGACAGGGGATATCGGAAAACTGTTTTTT,CASRAGTGDIGKLFF
NA,TRBJ2-3,TRBV24-1,19,many,TGTGCCACCAGTGATTTTCCTAGGATGGGAGAAAGGGGTACAGATACGCAGTATTTT,CATSDFPRMGERGTDTQYF
NA,TRBJ1-1,TRBV6-5,14,few,TGTGCCAGCAGTTACCGCACAGGGAACACTGAAGCTTTCTTT,CASSYRTGNTEAFF
NA,TRBJ1-6,TRBV5-6,13,few,TGTGCCAGCAGCTTTGCAGGGAATTCACCCCTCCACTTT,CASSFAGNSPLHF
NA,TRBJ2-2,TRBV7-9,14,few,TGTGCCAGCAGCCGCACCGTGAACACCGGGGAGCTGTTTTTT,CASSRTVNTGELFF
NA,TRBJ1-1,TRBV28,15,many,TGTGCCAGCAGTACACCGGGACCGATGAACACTGAAGCTTTCTTT,CASSTPGPMNTEAFF
TRBD1,TRBJ1-5,TRBV4-2,15,NA,TGTGCCAGCAGCCAAGGTGACAGGGGAAATCAGCCCCAGCATTTT,CASSQGDRGNQPQHF
NA,TRBJ1-5,TRBV20-1,13,NA,TGCAGTGCTAGAGCCTCCCTAAATCAGCCCCAGCATTTT,CSARASLNQPQHF
TRBD1,TRBJ1-2,TRBV10-3,14,many,TGTGCCATCAGTCAAAGTGGACAGGTCTATGGCTACACCTTC,CAISQSGQVYGYTF
NA,TRBJ1-5,TRBV5-1,13,many,TGCGCCAGCAGCTTGGGCGTCGATCAGCCCCAGCATTTT,CASSLGVDQPQHF
NA,TRBJ1-5,TRBV15,14,many,TGTGCCACCAGCGAGGTATCGAGCAATCAGCCCCAGCATTTT,CATSEVSSNQPQHF
NA,TRBJ1-1,TRBV7-8,12,many,TGTGCCAGCAGCCGGGTGGGTACTGAAGCTTTCTTT,CASSRVGTEAFF
NA,TRBJ2-2,TRBV7-8,15,many,TGTGCCAGCAGCTTACTAGATTGGAACACCGGGGAGCTGTTTTTT,CASSLLDWNTGELFF
NA,TRBJ2-1,TRBV7-8,14,many,TGTGCCAGCAGCTTGAGTCAGGCGAACAATGAGCAGTTCTTC,CASSLSQANNEQFF
TRBD2,TRBJ2-1,TRBV28,17,many,TGTGCCAGCAGTTTGGTCCCGGGACTAGCGGGAGTGTATGAGCAGTTCTTC,CASSLVPGLAGVYEQFF
NA,TRBJ1-1,TRBV2,14,few,TGTGCCAGCAACTTACTCGACAGGAACACTGAAGCTTTCTTT,CASNLLDRNTEAFF
TRBD2,TRBJ2-7,TRBV5-1,14,many,TGCGCCAGCAGCTTGAGCGGGAGAAGCGGCGAGCAGTACTTC,CASSLSGRSGEQYF
NA,TRBJ1-2,TRBV6-5,16,NA,TGTGCCAGCAGTTACGGGGGGGGAGTCCAAAACTATGGCTACACCTTC,CASSYGGGVQNYGYTF
NA,TRBJ2-7,TRBV7-9,13,NA,TGTGCCAGCAACCTGGTGGAAGGGCACGAGCAGTACTTC,CASNLVEGHEQYF
NA,TRBJ1-3,TRBV7-9,13,NA,TGTGCCAGCAGCAGAAGACAGGAAACAACCATATATTTT,CASSRRQETTIYF
NA,TRBJ2-7,TRBV9,14,few,TGTGCCAGCAGCGTAGTTCCTTCACCCTACGAGCAGTACTTC,CASSVVPSPYEQYF
TRBD2,TRBJ2-1,TRBV28,15,few,TGTGCCAGCAGTACACTAGCGGGTCGGGACAATGAGCAGTTCTTC,CASSTLAGRDNEQFF